This T cell receptor beta chain is from a study of CD4 T cells in relation to SARS-CoV-2 and coronaviruses listed by TCRdb under 2021. Notes on the research overall: The ViraFEST assay cultured PBMCs with antigen for nine to eleven days, then sequenced TCR beta CDR3s to find antigen-specific clonal expansions. The negative reference condition was either a culture with an HIV-1 Nef peptide pool or a culture with no peptide. HLA restriction was mapped for shared crossreactive spike epitopes using patient-derived lymphoblastoid cell lines. At the level of individual TCR clonotypes, the study measured memory CD4+ T cell crossreactivity between SARS-CoV-2 spike protein and common cold coronavirus spike proteins. The Adaptive Biotechnologies TCR-sequencing kit was used for samples from three pre-COVID donors and for the naive versus memory experiments, whereas the other data were Illumina-based. A different, Illumina-based TCR-beta assay was used to sequence expansion assays from other donors in the study.

CD4+ T cells from unexposed donors were collected before the COVID-19 pandemic (2011-2018). After around eleven days of culture, CD4+ T cells were isolated with the EasySep CD4+ T cell isolation kit. As far as cell numbers permitted, CD4+ T cells from unexposed donors were tested for reactivity against SARS-CoV-2 S and N as well as four spike pools from common cold coronaviruses. Each well held 2 million to 2.5 million PBMCs cultured in IMDM containing roughly 5% human AB serum and around 10 IU/ml IL-2. Half of the culture medium was replaced with fresh IL-2-containing medium on days 3 and 7. Each peptide culture condition was generally run in triplicate replicate wells. The leukapheresis product for the unexposed donors was obtained through commercial purchase. Ficoll-Paque PLUS gradient centrifugation was used to isolate PBMCs from either whole blood or leukapheresis product. PBMCs were either cryopreserved at -140°C or used fresh in the expansion assay. The QIAamp Micro DNA Kit was used to extract genomic DNA from the CD4+ T cells.

V loses 5 bases, J loses 5 bases, and the germline ends lie 14 bases apart. In the germline V gene, CDR1 corresponds to SGHTA and CDR2 to FQGNSA. The CDR3 measures 14 amino acids from cysteine to phenylalanine. Just the 42-base CDR3 DNA is kept, in frame starting at base 1. Libraries were built with the immunoSEQ multiplex PCR assay. Turning to the authors' computational methods: During preprocessing, nonproductive sequences were removed, along with CDR3s that did not begin with C, did not end with F or W, or were shorter than 7 amino acids. The MANAFEST web app was used to call antigen-specific clonotypes on the basis of expansion compared with the reference and with other culture wells. A clone counted as positive if significantly expanded in 2 of 3 replicate wells versus the reference culture at FDR below 0.05. Positive clones also required significant expansion versus all other tandem wells and an odds ratio above 5. Pairwise Levenshtein distance, computed with the stringdist R package after three terminal residues were trimmed from each end, was used as the measure of CDR3 homology. TCRdb's version of the immuneACCESS table is confined to in-frame rearrangements and falls short of the full clone set. An unresolved V gene accounts for under half of the shortfall where checked; the remainder is of unknown origin. V and J calls and clone size come straight from that table; D and trimming were deduced from the DNA. For this sample there are roughly 20,000 clones; around 66% appear just once. Of the sample, approximately 9.9% falls within the top ten clones.

The paper as a whole reports these results and caveats: Significantly weaker SARS-CoV-2-driven expansion was shown by crossreactive clones than by monoreactive clones, consistent with antigenic imprinting. Small numbers of patients and of tested TCRs limited the study. Since the crossreactivity analysis centred on spike protein, crossreactivity against other viral proteins was not assessed. Because no donor provided both pre-pandemic and post-infection samples, tracing the source of pre-existing responses was limited. Roughly 60% of donors had memory CD4+ clonotypes that crossrecognized SARS-CoV-2 and at least one common cold coronavirus spike.

As regards this clone: Its specific antigen is unknown. No base quality information exists; no much larger clone differs at one position.

The sample was CD4+ T cells from PBMCs, cultured in vitro. The receptor comes from a human donor in good health. Recombination joined TRBV7-2 with TRBJ2-3; the D gene is possibly TRBD2, with 5 bases matching. CDR3 reads: CASSPSGPKDTQYF. Here is the DNA: TGTGCCAGCAGCCCAAGCGGTCCGAAAGATACGCAGTATTTT.